The 6 T cell receptor beta chains reported below all come from one sample, sequenced in a study of blood T cell repertoires in COVID-19. Sequencing used immunoSEQ multiplex PCR; TCRdb keeps in-frame clones, though not all of them. Seen here are approximately 90,000 clones, 87% observed once, and the top ten hold approximately 8%. Sequences were obtained from peripheral blood. The receptors here all came from a human donor with acute or convalescent COVID-19. The donor label of this sample is uncertain.

The chain uses TRBV5-6 and TRBJ2-4; D not resolved. The CDR3 has 18 residues. V gave up 1 base and J gave up 2 bases, with 19 bases separating them. Germline CDR1 and CDR2: SGHDT and YYEEEE. CDR3 DNA: TGTGCCAGCAGCTTGCGTTCCTTAGCACGGAAGACCAAAAACATTCAGTACTTC. Protein product: CASSLRSLARKTKNIQYF.

The CDR3 nucleotides are TGTGCCAGCAGCCTACAGGGAAGCGGGGGGCCCTTTTACACAGATACGCAGTATTTT. This translates into CASSLQGSGGPFYTDTQYF. V and J are TRBV6-7 and TRBJ2-3; 9 bases line up with TRBD2. TRBV6-7 qualifies as an ORF whose function is uncertain. This CDR3 spans 19 amino acids. The V gene end was trimmed by 6 bases and the J gene end by 2 bases; junction bases not matched to a gene: 18.

The chain links TRBV7-9 to TRBJ1-1, with D possibly TRBD1 on 6 matching bases. Trimming took off 1 base at V and 1 base at J, with 13 bases between the two ends. The CDR3 extends over 16 amino acids. Looked up from germline, CDR1 is SEHNR and CDR2 is FQNEAQ (reference sequence). The CDR3 DNA reads TGTGCCAGCAGCTTAGGCGCAGGCAGGGGGAACACTGAAGCTTTCTTT. Residues: CASSLGAGRGNTEAFF.

The rearrangement links TRBV11-2 to TRBJ1-1, with TRBD1 matching over 7 bases. V was clipped by 5 bases and J by 2 bases; unmatched bases: 5. There are 14 residues in the CDR3. Per germline, CDR1 SGHAT and CDR2 FQNNGV. This CDR3 reads CASSRDRLNTEAFF. CDR3 nucleotide sequence: TGTGCCAGCAGCCGGGACAGACTAAACACTGAAGCTTTCTTT.

The J gene is TRBJ2-7, the V gene TRBV23-1; D unclear. TRBV23-1 carries the ORF label, with uncertain function. The CDR3 is 17 residues long. The V end lost 8 bases, the J end lost 4 bases, and 27 bases lay between the germline ends. CDR3 sequence reads: CASFPQAPDIPFYEQYF. The CDR3 DNA reads TGCGCCAGCTTCCCTCAGGCCCCTGACATCCCTTTTTACGAGCAGTACTTC.

The gene calls are TRBV3-1 (or the pseudogene TRBV3-2) and TRBJ1-3; a possible D gene is TRBD1 (6 bases). CDR1 is LGHDT and CDR2 is YNNKEL in the germline V gene (reference sequence). The V end was cut by 4 bases, the J end by 0 bases, with 13 bases between. The CDR3 is made up of 16 amino acids. Written as DNA, the CDR3 is TGTGCCAGCAGCCCTTGGGGGGGCCGCTCTGGAAACACCATATATTTT. Translation: CASSPWGGRSGNTIYF.